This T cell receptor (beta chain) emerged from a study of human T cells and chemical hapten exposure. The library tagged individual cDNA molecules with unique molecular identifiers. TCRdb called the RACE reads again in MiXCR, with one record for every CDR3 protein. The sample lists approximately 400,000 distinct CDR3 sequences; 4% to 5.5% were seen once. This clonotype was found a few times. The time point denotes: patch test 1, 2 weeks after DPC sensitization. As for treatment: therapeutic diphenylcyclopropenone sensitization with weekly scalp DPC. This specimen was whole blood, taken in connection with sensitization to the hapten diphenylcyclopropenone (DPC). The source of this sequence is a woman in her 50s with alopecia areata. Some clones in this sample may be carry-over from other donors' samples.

The CDR3 here is CSASSPDRAVNYGYTF. The CDR3 region has the DNA TGCAGTGCTTCTAGCCCGGACAGGGCAGTTAATTATGGCTACACCTTC. This rearrangement joins TRBV20-1 to TRBJ1-2; 8 bases are shared with TRBD1. The germline gives CDR1 DFQATT, CDR2 SNEGSKA (reference sequence). J was trimmed by 5 bases and V by 5 bases; bases with no gene match: 16. The length of the CDR3 is 16 residues.